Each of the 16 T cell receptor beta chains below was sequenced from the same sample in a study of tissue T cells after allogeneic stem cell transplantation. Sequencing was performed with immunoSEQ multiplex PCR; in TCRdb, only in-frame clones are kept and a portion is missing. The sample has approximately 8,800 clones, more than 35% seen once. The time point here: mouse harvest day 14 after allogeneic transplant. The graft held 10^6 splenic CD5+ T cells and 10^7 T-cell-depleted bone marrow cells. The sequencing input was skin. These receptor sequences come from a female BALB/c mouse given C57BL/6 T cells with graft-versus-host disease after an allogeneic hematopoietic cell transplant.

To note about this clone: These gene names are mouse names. The CDR3 bases that were read are TGTGCCAGCAGCTTAGGCGCCTATGAACAGTAC. Protein: CASSLGAYEQY. The whole CDR3 region reads CASSLGAYEQYF. This chain uses TRBV3 with TRBJ2-7; D is ambiguous. The CDR3 end falls 1 residue outside the read, so it is completed with the germline J gene. The V gene lost 1 base and the J gene lost 2 bases, with 3 bases spanning the gap. Per the germline V gene, CDR1 is SNHLY and CDR2 is FYNGKV (reference sequence). CDR3 length equals 12 residues.

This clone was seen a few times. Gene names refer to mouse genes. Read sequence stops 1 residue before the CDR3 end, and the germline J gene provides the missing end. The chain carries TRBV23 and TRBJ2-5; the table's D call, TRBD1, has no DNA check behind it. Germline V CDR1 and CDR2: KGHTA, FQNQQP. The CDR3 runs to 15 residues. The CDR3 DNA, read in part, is TGCTCCAGCAGTCAATGGGACAGGGGTTTTGACACCCAGTAC. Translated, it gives CSSSQWDRGFDTQY. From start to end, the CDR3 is CSSSQWDRGFDTQYF.

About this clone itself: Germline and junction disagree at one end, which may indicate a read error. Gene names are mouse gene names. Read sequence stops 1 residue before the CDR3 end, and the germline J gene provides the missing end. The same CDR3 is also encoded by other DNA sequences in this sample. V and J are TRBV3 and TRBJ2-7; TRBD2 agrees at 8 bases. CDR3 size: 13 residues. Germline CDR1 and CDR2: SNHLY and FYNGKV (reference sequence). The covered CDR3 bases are TGTGCCAGTAGCTTAGCTGGGGGGAGAGAACAGTAC. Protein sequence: CASSLAGGREQY. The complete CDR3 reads CASSLAGGREQYF.

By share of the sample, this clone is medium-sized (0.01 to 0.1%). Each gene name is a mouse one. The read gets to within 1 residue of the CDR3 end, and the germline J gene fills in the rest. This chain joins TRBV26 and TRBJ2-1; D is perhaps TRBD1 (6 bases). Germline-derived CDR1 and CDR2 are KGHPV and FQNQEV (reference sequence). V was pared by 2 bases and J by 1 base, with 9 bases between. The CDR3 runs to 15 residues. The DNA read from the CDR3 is TGTGCCAGCAGTCTGACAGGACAGAACTATGCTGAGCAGTTC. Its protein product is CASSLTGQNYAEQF. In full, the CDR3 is CASSLTGQNYAEQFF.

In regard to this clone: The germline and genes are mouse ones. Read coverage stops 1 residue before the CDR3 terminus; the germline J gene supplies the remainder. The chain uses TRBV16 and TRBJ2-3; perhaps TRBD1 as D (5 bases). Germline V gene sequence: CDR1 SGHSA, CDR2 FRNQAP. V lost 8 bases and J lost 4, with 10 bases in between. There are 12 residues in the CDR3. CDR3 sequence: CASGDRTETLYF. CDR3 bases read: TGTGCAAGCGGAGACAGAACAGAAACGCTGTAT.

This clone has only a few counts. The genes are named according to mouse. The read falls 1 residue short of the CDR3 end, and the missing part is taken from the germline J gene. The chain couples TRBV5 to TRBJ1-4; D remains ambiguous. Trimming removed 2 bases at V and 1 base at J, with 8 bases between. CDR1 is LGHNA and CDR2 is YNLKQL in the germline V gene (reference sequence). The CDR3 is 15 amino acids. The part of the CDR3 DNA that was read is TGTGCCAGCAGCCAACAGACAAATTCCAACGAAAGATTATTT. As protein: CASSQQTNSNERLF. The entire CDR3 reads CASSQQTNSNERLFF.

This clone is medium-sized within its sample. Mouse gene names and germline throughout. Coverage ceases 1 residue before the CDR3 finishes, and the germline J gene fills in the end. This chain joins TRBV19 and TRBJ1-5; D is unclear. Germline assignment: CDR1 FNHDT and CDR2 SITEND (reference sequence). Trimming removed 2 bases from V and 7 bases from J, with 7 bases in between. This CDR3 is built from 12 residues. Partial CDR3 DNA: TGTGCCAGCAGTATCCAGAATCAGGCTCCGCTT. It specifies CASSIQNQAPL. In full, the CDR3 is CASSIQNQAPLF. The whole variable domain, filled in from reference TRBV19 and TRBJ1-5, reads GGIITQTPKFLIGQEGQKLTLKCQQNFNHDTMYWYRQDSGKGLRLIYYSITENDLQKGDLSEGYDASREKKSSFSLTVTSAQKNEMAVFLCASSIQNQAPLFGEGTRLSVL.

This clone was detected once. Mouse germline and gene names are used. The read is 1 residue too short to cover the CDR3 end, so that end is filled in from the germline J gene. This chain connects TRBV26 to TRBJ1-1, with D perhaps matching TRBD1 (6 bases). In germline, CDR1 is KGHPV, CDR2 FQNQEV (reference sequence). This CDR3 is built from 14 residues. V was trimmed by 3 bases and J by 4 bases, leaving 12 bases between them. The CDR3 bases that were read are TGTGCCAGCAGTCTCAGGGGAGAGGGCACAGAAGTCTTC. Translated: CASSLRGEGTEVF. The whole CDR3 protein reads CASSLRGEGTEVFF.

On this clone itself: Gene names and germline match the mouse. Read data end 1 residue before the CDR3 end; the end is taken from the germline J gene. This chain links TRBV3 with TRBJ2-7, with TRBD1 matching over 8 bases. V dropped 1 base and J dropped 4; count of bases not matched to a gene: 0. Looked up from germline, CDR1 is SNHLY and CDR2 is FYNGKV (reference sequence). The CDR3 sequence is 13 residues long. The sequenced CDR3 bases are TGTGCCAGCAGCTTAGACAGGGGGTATGAACAGTAC. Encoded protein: CASSLDRGYEQY. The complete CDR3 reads CASSLDRGYEQYF.

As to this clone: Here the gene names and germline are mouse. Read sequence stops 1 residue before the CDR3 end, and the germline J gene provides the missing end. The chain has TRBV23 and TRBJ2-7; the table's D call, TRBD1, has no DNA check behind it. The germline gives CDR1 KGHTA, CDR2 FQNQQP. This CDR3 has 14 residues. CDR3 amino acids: CSSSQSGFSYEQYF. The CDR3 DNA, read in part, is TGCTCCAGCAGTCAATCAGGGTTCTCCTATGAACAGTAC.

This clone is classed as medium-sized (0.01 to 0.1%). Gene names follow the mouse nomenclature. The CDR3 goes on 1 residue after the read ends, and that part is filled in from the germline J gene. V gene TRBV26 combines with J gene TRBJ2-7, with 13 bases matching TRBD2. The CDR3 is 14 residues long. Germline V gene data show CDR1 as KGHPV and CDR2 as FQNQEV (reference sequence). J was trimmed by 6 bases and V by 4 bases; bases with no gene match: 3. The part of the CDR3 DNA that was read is TGTGCCAGCAGTCCAGGGACTGGGGGGGTTGAACAGTAC. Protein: CASSPGTGGVEQY. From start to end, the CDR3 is CASSPGTGGVEQYF.

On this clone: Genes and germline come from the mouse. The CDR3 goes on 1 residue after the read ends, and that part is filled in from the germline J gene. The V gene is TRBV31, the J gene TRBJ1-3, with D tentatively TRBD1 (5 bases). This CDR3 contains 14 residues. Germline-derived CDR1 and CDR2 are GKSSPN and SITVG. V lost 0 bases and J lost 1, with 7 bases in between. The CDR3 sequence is CAWSLRGSGNTLYF. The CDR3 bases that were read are TGTGCCTGGAGTCTGAGGGGATCTGGAAATACGCTCTAT. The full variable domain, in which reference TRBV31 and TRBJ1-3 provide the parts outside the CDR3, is AQTIHQWPVAEIKAVGSPLSLGCTIKGKSSPNLYWYWQATGGTLQQLFYSITVGQVESVVQLNLSASRPKDDQFILSTEKLLLSHSGFYLCAWSLRGSGNTLYFGEGSRLIVV.

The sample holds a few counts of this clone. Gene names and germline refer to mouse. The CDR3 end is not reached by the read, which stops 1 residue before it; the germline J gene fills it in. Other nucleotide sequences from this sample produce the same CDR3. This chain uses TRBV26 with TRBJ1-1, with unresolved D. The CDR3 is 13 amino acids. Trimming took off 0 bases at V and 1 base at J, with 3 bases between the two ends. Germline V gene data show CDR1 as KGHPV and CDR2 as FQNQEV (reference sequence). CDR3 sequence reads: CASSLSGNTEVFF. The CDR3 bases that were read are TGTGCCAGCAGTCTGTCAGGGAACACAGAAGTCTTC.

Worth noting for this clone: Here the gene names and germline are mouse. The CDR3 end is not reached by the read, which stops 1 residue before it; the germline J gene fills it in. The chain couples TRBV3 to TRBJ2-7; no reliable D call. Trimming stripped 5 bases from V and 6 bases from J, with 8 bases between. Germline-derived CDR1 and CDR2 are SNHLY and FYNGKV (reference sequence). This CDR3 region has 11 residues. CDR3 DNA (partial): TGTGCCAGCAGCCTGACGCGTGAACAGTAC. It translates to CASSLTREQY. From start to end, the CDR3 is CASSLTREQYF.

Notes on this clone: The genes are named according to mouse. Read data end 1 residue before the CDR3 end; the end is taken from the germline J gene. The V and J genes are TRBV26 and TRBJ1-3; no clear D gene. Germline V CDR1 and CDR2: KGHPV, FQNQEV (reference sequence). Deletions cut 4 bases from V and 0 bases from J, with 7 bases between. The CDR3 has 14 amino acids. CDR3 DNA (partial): TGTGCCAGCAGTCCCCCGGGTTCTGGAAATACGCTCTAT. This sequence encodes CASSPPGSGNTLY. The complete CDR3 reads CASSPPGSGNTLYF.

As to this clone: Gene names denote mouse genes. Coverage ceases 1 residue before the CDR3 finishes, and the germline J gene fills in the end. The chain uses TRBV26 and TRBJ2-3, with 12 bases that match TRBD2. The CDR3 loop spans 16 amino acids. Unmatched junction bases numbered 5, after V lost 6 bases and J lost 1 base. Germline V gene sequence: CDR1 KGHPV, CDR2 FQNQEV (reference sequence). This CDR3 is CASRPTGGAGAETLYF. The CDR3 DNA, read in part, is TGTGCCAGCAGACCGACTGGGGGGGCGGGTGCAGAAACGCTGTAT. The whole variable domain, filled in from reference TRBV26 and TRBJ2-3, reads NSKVIQTPRYLVKGQGQKAKMRCIPEKGHPVVFWYQQNKNNEFKFLINFQNQEVLQQIDMTEKRFSAECPSNSPCSLEIQSSEAGDSALYLCASRPTGGAGAETLYFGSGTRLTVL.